This T cell receptor beta chain was recovered during a study of T cell repertoires in cytomegalovirus infection. Across the whole study: It was the public TCR beta signatures that indicated both CMV infection and matching HLA type. Overall study findings and caveats: Dominant in the ex vivo response were TCR beta clonotypes restricted by HLA-C and specific for CMV. Cumulative frequency of public TCR beta families picked out carriers of CMV plus the relevant HLA.

This clonotype was recorded many times. The antigen is unknown. One entry per CDR3 protein, called by TCRdb with MiXCR from the reads. The repertoire includes roughly 320,000 distinct CDR3 sequences, about a tenth of them detected once, and around 2.5% sits in the top ten. Sequencing was carried out using PBMCs. The TCR was taken from a human donor in good health (CMV status not recorded). Some clones in this sample may be carry-over from other donors' samples.

CDR3 nucleotide sequence: TGTGCCAGCAGCCAAGATTGGGCAGGAGGGAATGGCTACACCTTC. This encodes CASSQDWAGGNGYTF. This rearrangement joins TRBV14 to TRBJ1-2; D call uncertain. This CDR3 region has 15 residues. CDR1 is SGHDN, CDR2 FVKESK, per germline. V dropped 0 bases and J dropped 6 bases, with 14 bases sitting between them.